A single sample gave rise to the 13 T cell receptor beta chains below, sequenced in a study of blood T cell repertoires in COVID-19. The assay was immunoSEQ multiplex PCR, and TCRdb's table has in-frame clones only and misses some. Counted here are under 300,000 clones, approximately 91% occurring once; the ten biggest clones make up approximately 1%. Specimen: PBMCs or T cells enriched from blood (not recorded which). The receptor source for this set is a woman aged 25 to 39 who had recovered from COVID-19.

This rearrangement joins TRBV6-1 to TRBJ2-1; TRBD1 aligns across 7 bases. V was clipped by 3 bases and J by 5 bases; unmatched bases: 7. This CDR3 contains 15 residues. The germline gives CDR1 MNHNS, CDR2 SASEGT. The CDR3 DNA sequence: TGTGCCAGCAGTGAGATACAGGGGAAGAACAATGAGCAGTTCTTC. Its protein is CASSEIQGKNNEQFF.

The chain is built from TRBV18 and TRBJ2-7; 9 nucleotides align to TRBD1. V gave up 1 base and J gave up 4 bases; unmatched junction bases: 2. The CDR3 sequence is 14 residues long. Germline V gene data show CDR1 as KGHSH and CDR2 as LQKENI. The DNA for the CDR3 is TGTGCCAGCTCACCACGGGACAGGGCGTACGAGCAGTACTTC. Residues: CASSPRDRAYEQYF.

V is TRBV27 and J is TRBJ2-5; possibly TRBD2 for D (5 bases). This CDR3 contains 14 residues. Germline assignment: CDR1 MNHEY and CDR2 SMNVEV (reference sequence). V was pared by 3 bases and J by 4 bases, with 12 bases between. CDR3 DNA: TGTGCCAGCAGTTTCGGTGGAGGACGAGAGACCCAGTACTTC. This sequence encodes CASSFGGGRETQYF.

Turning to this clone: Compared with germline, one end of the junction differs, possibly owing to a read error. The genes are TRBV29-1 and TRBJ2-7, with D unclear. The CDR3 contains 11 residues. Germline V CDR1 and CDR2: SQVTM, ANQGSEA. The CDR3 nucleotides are TGCAGCGCGCGAAGAGCCTACGAACAGTACTTC. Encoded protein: CSARRAYEQYF.

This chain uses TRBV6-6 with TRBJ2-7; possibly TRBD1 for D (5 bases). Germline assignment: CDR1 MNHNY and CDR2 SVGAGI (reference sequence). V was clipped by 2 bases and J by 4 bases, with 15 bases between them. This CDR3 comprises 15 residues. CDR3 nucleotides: TGTGCCAGCAGTTACGGGGCTAGTGTAATTTACGAGCAGTACTTC. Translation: CASSYGASVIYEQYF.

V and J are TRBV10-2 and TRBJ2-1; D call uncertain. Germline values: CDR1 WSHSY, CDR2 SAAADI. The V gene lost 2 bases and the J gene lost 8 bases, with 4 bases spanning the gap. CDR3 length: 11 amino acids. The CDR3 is CASSERYEQFF. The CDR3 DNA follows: TGCGCCAGCAGTGAGCGGTATGAGCAGTTCTTC.

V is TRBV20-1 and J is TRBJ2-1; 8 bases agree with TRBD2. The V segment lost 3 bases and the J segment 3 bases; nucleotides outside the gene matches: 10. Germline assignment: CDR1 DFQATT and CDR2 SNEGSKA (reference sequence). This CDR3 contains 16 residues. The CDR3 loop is CSASRAGGIFYNEQFF. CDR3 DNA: TGCAGTGCTAGTAGGGCGGGGGGAATATTCTACAATGAGCAGTTCTTC.

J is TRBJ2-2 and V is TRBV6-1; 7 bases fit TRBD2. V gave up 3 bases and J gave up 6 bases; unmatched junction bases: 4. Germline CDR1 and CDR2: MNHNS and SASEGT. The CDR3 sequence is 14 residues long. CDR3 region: CASSDIAGAGELFF. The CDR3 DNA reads TGTGCCAGCAGTGATATTGCGGGAGCCGGGGAGCTGTTTTTT.

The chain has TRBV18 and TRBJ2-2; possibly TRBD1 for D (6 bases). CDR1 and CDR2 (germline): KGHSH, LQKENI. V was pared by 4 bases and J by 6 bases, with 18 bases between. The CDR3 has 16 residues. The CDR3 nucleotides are TGTGCCAGCTCACGAAAACAGGGAACACCTTCCGGGGAGCTGTTTTTT. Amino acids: CASSRKQGTPSGELFF.

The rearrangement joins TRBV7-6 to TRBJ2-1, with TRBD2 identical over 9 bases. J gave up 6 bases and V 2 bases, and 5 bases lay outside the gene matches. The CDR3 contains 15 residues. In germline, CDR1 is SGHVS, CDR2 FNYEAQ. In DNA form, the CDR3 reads TGTGCCAGCAGCTTACTCGGCGGGAGGGCCAATGAGCAGTTCTTC. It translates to CASSLLGGRANEQFF.

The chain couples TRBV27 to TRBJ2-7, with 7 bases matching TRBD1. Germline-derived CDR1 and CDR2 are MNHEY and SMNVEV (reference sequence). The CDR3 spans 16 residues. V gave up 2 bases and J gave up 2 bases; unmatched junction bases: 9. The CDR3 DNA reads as TGTGCCAGCAGTTTACGCTTTGAAGGGACAGCCTACGAGCAGTACTTC. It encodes CASSLRFEGTAYEQYF.

The CDR3 is CASSQGVQGNYGYTF. CDR3 in DNA: TGCGCCAGCAGCCAAGGGGTCCAGGGGAACTATGGCTACACCTTC. The chain uses TRBV4-3 and TRBJ1-2; possible D gene TRBD1, 6 bases. The CDR3 loop spans 15 amino acids. V was trimmed by 1 base and J by 2 bases, leaving 11 bases between them. Germline V lookup: CDR1 LGHNA, CDR2 YSLEER.

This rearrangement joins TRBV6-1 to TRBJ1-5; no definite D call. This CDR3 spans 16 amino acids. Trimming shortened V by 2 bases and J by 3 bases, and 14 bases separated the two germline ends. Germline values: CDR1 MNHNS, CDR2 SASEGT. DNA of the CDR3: TGTGCCAGCAGTGAATTTCTCATAGTGTTCAATCAGCCCCAGCATTTT. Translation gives CASSEFLIVFNQPQHF.